This record looks at one T cell receptor beta chain sequence and its context. The source of the sample is a study of blood T cell repertoires in COVID-19. Only in-frame clones appear in the TCRdb table, and some are missing; sequencing was by immunoSEQ multiplex PCR. The table records about 200,000 clones, more than 75% of them present only once. From germline, CDR1 is SEHNR and CDR2 FQNEAQ (reference sequence). The CDR3 is 13 amino acids. V dropped 4 bases and J dropped 3 bases, with 10 bases sitting between them. The chain is built from TRBV7-9 and TRBJ2-7, with a possible D match to TRBD1 (5 bases). Material for sequencing was peripheral blood. This receptor was obtained from a man aged 55-75 years with acute or convalescent COVID-19. The CDR3 DNA reads TGTGCCAGCAGCTCCAAGGACAACTACGAGCAGTACTTC. Protein sequence: CASSSKDNYEQYF.